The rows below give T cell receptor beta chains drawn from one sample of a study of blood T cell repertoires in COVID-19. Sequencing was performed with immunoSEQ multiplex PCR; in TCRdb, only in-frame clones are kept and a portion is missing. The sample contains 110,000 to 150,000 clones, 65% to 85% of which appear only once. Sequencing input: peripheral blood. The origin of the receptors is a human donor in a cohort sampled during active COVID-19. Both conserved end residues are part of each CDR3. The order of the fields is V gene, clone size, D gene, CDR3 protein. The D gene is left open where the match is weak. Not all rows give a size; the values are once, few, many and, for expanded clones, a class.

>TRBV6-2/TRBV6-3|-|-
CASSYPLTGYGYTF
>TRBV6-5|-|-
CASTTPGSGNTIYF
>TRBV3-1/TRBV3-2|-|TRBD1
CASSHNQDRGGRNGELFF
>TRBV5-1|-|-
CASSLSTGRQETQYF
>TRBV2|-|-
CASSVLQTNTEAFF
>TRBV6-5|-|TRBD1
CASSFRGLSTDTQYF
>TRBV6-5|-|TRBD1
CASRAGGLLGYTF
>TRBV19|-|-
CASSVREGRGSPLHF
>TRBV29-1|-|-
CSVEVRGHEQYF
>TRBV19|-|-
CASSIDGSNQPQHF
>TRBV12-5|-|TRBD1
CASGNDRGTEAFF
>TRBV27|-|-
CASSPPPGVPGAQHF
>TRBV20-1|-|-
CSAISVEAFF
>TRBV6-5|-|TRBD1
CASSRQGWGGYTF
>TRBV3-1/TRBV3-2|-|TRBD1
CASRRTGSGTEAFF
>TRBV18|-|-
CASSPRGGTEAFF
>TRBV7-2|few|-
CASSSRREAANTEAFF
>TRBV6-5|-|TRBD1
CASVDRDEKLFF
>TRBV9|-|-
CASSVGGLYEQYF
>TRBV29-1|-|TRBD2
CSGGGKREQYF
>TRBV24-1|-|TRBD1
CAKGDRTYEQYF
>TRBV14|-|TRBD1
CASSATGLGEKLFF
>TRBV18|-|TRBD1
CASSPDRDGSPLHF
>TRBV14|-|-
CASSQLARRDLQETQYF
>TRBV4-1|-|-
CASSQEWGQFPYGYTF
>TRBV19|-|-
CASSPGNPSSGNTIYF
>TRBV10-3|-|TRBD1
CARRTGEGSPLHF
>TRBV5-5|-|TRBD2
CASTQPLGGETQYF
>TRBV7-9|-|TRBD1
CASSHSTGQGAGNQPQHF
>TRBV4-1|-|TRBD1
CASSPGPWDRGGEKLFF
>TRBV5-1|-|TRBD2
CASSQGLAGHLHFTDTQYF
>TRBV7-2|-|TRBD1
CASSHRGSYEQYF
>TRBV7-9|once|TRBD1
CASSLRGQGVRGTDTQYF
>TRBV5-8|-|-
CASSLPGNSNQPQHF
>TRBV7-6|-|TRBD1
CASSLEFGGQGAETQYF
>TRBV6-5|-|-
CASSRTGTDTQYF
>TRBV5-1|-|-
CASSLGPRETQYF
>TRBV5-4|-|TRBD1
CASSLDRGLREAFF
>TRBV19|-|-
CASSIEETGGPYGYTF
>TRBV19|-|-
CASSEGSLSNQPQHF
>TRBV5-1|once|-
CASSFSGGATNEKLFF